Listed here are 12 T cell receptor beta chains from one sample, sequenced in a study of CD8+ T cells in alopecia areata. Sequencing templates came from extracted RNA that was reverse transcribed into cDNA. Using immunoSEQ multiplex PCR, the repertoire was profiled, and TCRdb retains in-frame clones only, with some absent. The table records roughly 100,000 clones, around 86% of them present only once. Specified treatment: oral pan-JAK inhibitor, 5-10 mg twice daily. This sample comprised CD8+ T cells sorted from blood, obtained between weeks 30 and 35, from a patient treated with tofacitinib. Receptors originate from a human donor with alopecia areata.

V is TRBV13 and J is TRBJ2-1, with 9 nucleotides matching TRBD1. Germline CDR1 PRHDT, CDR2 FYEKMQ (reference sequence). CDR3 size: 14 residues. V lost 0 bases and J lost 7; bases outside the gene matches: 1. The CDR3 loop reads CASSLGTGGNEQFF. CDR3 in DNA: TGTGCCAGCAGCTTAGGGACAGGGGGAAATGAGCAGTTCTTC.

The chain links TRBV10-1 to TRBJ2-2, with TRBD2 as a possible D gene (5 bases). This CDR3 has 14 residues. Germline loops: CDR1 WNHNN, CDR2 SYGVQD (reference sequence). Between the trimmed V and J ends, which lost 4 bases and 2 bases, there was a span of 8 bases. The CDR3 loop reads CASSGEPNTGELFF. The DNA for the CDR3 is TGCGCCAGCAGTGGGGAGCCTAACACCGGGGAGCTGTTTTTT.

J is TRBJ2-2 and V is TRBV15; 7 positions agree with TRBD1. The CDR3 is 19 amino acids. The V gene end was trimmed by 3 bases and the J gene end by 7 bases; junction bases not matched to a gene: 20. The germline CDR1 and CDR2 sequences are LNHNV and YYDKDF (reference sequence). This CDR3 reads CATSSRETDRDQLGGELFF. CDR3 DNA sequence: TGTGCCACCAGCAGTAGGGAGACAGACAGGGATCAACTTGGCGGGGAGCTGTTTTTT.

This chain joins TRBV7-3 and TRBJ2-7, with 7 bases lining up with TRBD1. The CDR3 spans 15 residues. Trimming took 6 bases from V and 3 from J; bases not matched to a gene: 11. Germline CDR1 is SGHTA and CDR2 is FQGTGA. In DNA, the CDR3 is TGTGCCAGCAGTCTGCTTCCGGGACAGAGCTACGAGCAGTACTTC. Protein product: CASSLLPGQSYEQYF.

The J gene is TRBJ2-1, the V gene TRBV27, with TRBD2 as a possible D gene (5 bases). The CDR3 consists of 13 residues. Germline V gene sequence: CDR1 MNHEY, CDR2 SMNVEV (reference sequence). V shed 2 bases and J shed 10 bases, with 12 bases lying between them. CDR3 sequence reads: CASSLGPSGEQFF. The CDR3 nucleotides read TGTGCCAGCAGTTTAGGCCCCTCGGGGGAGCAGTTCTTC.

Turning to this clone: The conserved final phenylalanine or tryptophan is absent from the CDR3, which likely points to a read error. The J gene is TRBJ1-2, the V gene TRBV4-1; 9 nucleotides match TRBD1. The germline V gene encodes CDR1 MGHRA and CDR2 YSYEKL. There are 15 residues in the CDR3. V lost 2 bases, J lost 4 bases, and 5 bases stayed unmatched. The CDR3, as DNA: TGCGCCAGCAGCCAACGGACAGGGGATGCCTATGGCTACACCCTC. Its protein product is CASSQRTGDAYGYTL.

This clone has just a few counts. One end of the junction fails to match germline, which may point to a read error. The chain carries TRBV6-6 and TRBJ2-7; D may be TRBD1 (5 bases). Germline V gene lookup returns CDR1 MNHNY and CDR2 SVGAGI (reference sequence). The CDR3 runs 14 residues. DNA of the CDR3: TGTGCCATCAGTGACAGCCAGAAAAACTACGAGCAGTACTTC. This gives the protein CAISDSQKNYEQYF.

This chain uses TRBV29-1 with TRBJ1-2, with 10 bases lining up with TRBD1. In germline, CDR1 is SQVTM, CDR2 ANQGSEA. CDR3 length: 13 residues. Trimming cost V 6 bases and J 4 bases; bases outside gene matches: 5. CDR3 loop: CSVGTGDSYGYTF. The DNA for the CDR3 is TGCAGCGTGGGGACAGGGGATTCCTATGGCTACACCTTC.

DNA of the CDR3: TGTGCCAGCAGCCCCCCGGGACAGGCAAACTGGGAGCAGTACTTC. Translated, it gives CASSPPGQANWEQYF. The V gene is TRBV11-2, the J gene TRBJ2-7, with 8 bases fitting TRBD1. The CDR3 runs to 15 residues. V was clipped by 5 bases and J by 7 bases; unmatched bases: 13. The germline gives CDR1 SGHAT, CDR2 FQNNGV.

The CDR3: CAWSVGTSGKARGELFF. CDR3 nucleotide sequence: TGTGCCTGGAGTGTAGGGACTAGCGGGAAGGCGCGCGGGGAGCTGTTTTTT. This rearrangement joins TRBV30 to TRBJ2-2; 13 nucleotides agree with TRBD2. Per the germline V gene, CDR1 is GTSNPN and CDR2 is SVGIG (reference sequence). The CDR3 consists of 17 residues. After removal of 0 bases from V and 7 bases from J, the junction contained 8 bases not matched to a gene.

This clone has more than one count but fewer than ten. The chain links TRBV29-1 to TRBJ1-2; D perhaps matches TRBD1 (6 bases). Trimming cost V 1 base and J 4 bases, with 13 bases left between them. The CDR3 is 14 residues long. The germline V gene has CDR1 SQVTM and CDR2 ANQGSEA. CDR3 in amino acids: CSVEGTDFGYGYTF. CDR3 in DNA: TGCAGCGTTGAAGGGACAGACTTTGGCTATGGCTACACCTTC.

The V and J genes are TRBV10-2 and TRBJ2-7, with unresolved D. This CDR3 is 11 amino acids long. Trimming left V 0 bases short and J 5 bases short, with 2 bases between. Germline V gene sequence: CDR1 WSHSY, CDR2 SAAADI. The CDR3: CASSESDEQYF. CDR3 coding DNA: TGCGCCAGCAGTGAGTCTGACGAGCAGTACTTC.